These 26 T cell receptor beta chains originate from one sample sequenced in a study of blood T cell repertoires in COVID-19. Sequencing was performed with immunoSEQ multiplex PCR; in TCRdb, only in-frame clones are kept and a portion is missing. The data hold under 250,000 clones, with more than 85% observed a single time. The sequencing sample was made of peripheral blood. All receptors derive from a woman between 65 and 79 years old with active or convalescent COVID-19.

This chain connects TRBV29-1 to TRBJ1-4; D remains ambiguous. In germline, CDR1 is SQVTM, CDR2 ANQGSEA. The CDR3 runs 11 residues. The CDR3 region has the DNA TGCAGAGAGAGAACTAATGAAAAACTGTTTTTT. It codes for CRERTNEKLFF.

This clone was picked up a small number of times. The chain combines TRBV29-1 with TRBJ1-3, with D possibly matching TRBD1 (5 bases). V lost 6 bases, J lost 2 bases, and 17 bases lay in between. CDR3 length: 15 amino acids. CDR1 SQVTM and CDR2 ANQGSEA come from the germline V gene. CDR3 amino acids: CSVDTGVGTGNTIYF. The CDR3, as DNA: TGCAGCGTCGACACGGGGGTAGGGACTGGAAACACCATATATTTT.

The CDR3 coding sequence is TGTGCCAGCCGGGACTTTAATTCACCCCTCCACTTT. It yields the protein CASRDFNSPLHF. The gene calls are TRBV19 and TRBJ1-6; tentative D call: TRBD1 (5 bases). CDR3 length: 12 amino acids. Germline loops: CDR1 LNHDA, CDR2 SQIVND (reference sequence). The germline V and J ends were trimmed by 9 bases and 6 bases, with 9 bases remaining between them.

V and J are TRBV6-5 and TRBJ1-1; D might be TRBD1 (5 bases). Germline CDR1 reads MNHEY; CDR2 reads SVGAGI. The CDR3 runs to 12 residues. Trimming shortened V by 7 bases and J by 9 bases, and 15 bases separated the two germline ends. The CDR3: CASIGYDRKAFF. The CDR3 DNA is TGTGCCAGCATAGGATATGACAGAAAAGCTTTCTTT.

This clone was seen once. V is TRBV7-2 and J is TRBJ2-3; 9 bases are a match to TRBD2. The V gene's germline CDR1 is SGHTA and CDR2 FQGNSA. Losses at the gene ends were 5 bases for V and 1 base for J; bases not matched to a gene: 7. This CDR3 contains 16 residues. CDR3 region: CASSPSASGGTDTQYF. In nucleotides, the CDR3 is TGTGCCAGCAGCCCCTCCGCTAGCGGGGGCACAGATACGCAGTATTTT.

The chain uses TRBV10-3 and TRBJ2-3; D gene unclear. Trimming stripped 7 bases from V and 4 bases from J, with 6 bases between. From germline, CDR1 is ENHRY and CDR2 SYGVKD. The CDR3 is 11 amino acids. The CDR3 bases are TGTGCCATCAACAGAGCAGATACGCAGTATTTT. This encodes CAINRADTQYF.

This clone was detected only a few times. The chain combines TRBV14 with TRBJ2-7; 8 nucleotides align to TRBD1. This CDR3 is 13 amino acids long. With V trimmed by 3 bases and J by 3 bases, 1 base remained unmatched. The V gene's germline CDR1 is SGHDN and CDR2 FVKESK. Written as DNA, the CDR3 is TGTGCCAGCAGCCACGGACAGGGCTACGAGCAGTACTTC. It encodes CASSHGQGYEQYF.

This clone was recorded a few times. The rearrangement links TRBV6-1 to TRBJ2-2; no clear D gene. This CDR3 has 15 residues. The V end was cut by 3 bases, the J end by 2 bases, with 10 bases between. Germline assignment: CDR1 MNHNS and CDR2 SASEGT. CDR3 loop: CASSDSLPNTGELFF. CDR3 in DNA: TGTGCCAGCAGTGATAGTCTGCCTAACACCGGGGAGCTGTTTTTT.

This clone was seen more than once but under ten times. The chain links TRBV6-5 to TRBJ1-2, with D hard to call. The length of the CDR3 is 14 residues. The V end lost 6 bases, the J end lost 4 bases, and 15 bases lay between the germline ends. Looked up from germline, CDR1 is MNHEY and CDR2 is SVGAGI. CDR3 bases: TGTGCCAGCAGAAACTACGACGTGGCCTATGGCTACACCTTC. This translates into CASRNYDVAYGYTF.

V gene TRBV6-2 or TRBV6-3 combines with J gene TRBJ2-2; possibly TRBD2 for D (5 bases). CDR1 MNHEY and CDR2 SVGEGT come from the germline V gene. The V end lost 4 bases, the J end lost 3 bases, and 6 bases lay between the germline ends. This CDR3 is 13 amino acids long. The CDR3 protein is CASSWGDTGELFF. The CDR3 DNA sequence: TGTGCCAGCAGTTGGGGAGACACCGGGGAGCTGTTTTTT.

This clone was counted once. The V gene is TRBV6-5, the J gene TRBJ1-4, with D possibly TRBD1 on 6 matching bases. Per germline, CDR1 MNHEY and CDR2 SVGAGI. The CDR3 consists of 15 residues. Trimming pared 2 bases from V and 3 bases from J, leaving 10 bases between. The CDR3 DNA reads TGTGCCAGCAGTTACGGGGGCCCCCCTAATGAAAAACTGTTTTTT. Protein: CASSYGGPPNEKLFF.

The chain recombines TRBV6-2 or TRBV6-3 with TRBJ2-1; TRBD1 matches 9 bases. CDR3 size: 12 residues. Trimming took 8 bases from V and 8 from J; bases not matched to a gene: 4. CDR1 is MNHEY and CDR2 is SVGEGT in the germline V gene. The DNA of the CDR3 is TGTGCCAGCGGCCGGACAGGGGATGAGCAGTTCTTC. Protein sequence: CASGRTGDEQFF.

The chain links TRBV2 to TRBJ1-3, with 8 bases that match TRBD1. The CDR3 runs 15 residues. Trimming cost V 2 bases and J 1 base; bases outside gene matches: 1. Germline loops: CDR1 SNHLY, CDR2 FYNNEI. In DNA form, the CDR3 reads TGTGCCAGCAGTGAAAGGACAGGGTCTGGAAACACCATATATTTT. Translating gives CASSERTGSGNTIYF.

The chain couples TRBV6-4 to TRBJ2-6, with D unclear. Germline V gene data show CDR1 as MRHNA and CDR2 as SNTAGT. This CDR3 is built from 14 residues. Between the trimmed V and J ends, which lost 3 bases and 0 bases, there was a span of 3 bases. This CDR3 is CASSDNSGANVLTF. CDR3 DNA: TGTGCCAGCAGTGATAACTCTGGGGCCAACGTCCTGACTTTC.

The chain has TRBV4-3 and TRBJ2-7; 9 bases fit TRBD1. The CDR3 has 16 amino acids. Germline V lookup: CDR1 LGHNA, CDR2 YSLEER. The junction had 11 bases not matched to a gene; V was cut back by 2 bases and J by 6 bases. As DNA, the CDR3 is TGCGCCAGCAGCCAAACCCCGGGACAGGGAAATTTCGAGCAGTACTTC. Its translation: CASSQTPGQGNFEQYF.

A single count supports this clone. The rearrangement joins TRBV27 to TRBJ1-4, with 8 bases lining up with TRBD1. This CDR3 spans 15 amino acids. V trimming: 2 bases; J trimming: 4 bases; junction bases outside the gene matches: 3. Germline values: CDR1 MNHEY, CDR2 SMNVEV (reference sequence). The CDR3 is CASSLRTGINEKLFF. CDR3 nucleotide sequence: TGTGCCAGCAGTTTAAGGACAGGGATTAATGAAAAACTGTTTTTT. The variable domain in full, completed from reference TRBV27 and TRBJ1-4, reads EAQVTQNPRYLITVTGKKLTVTCSQNMNHEYMSWYRQDPGLGLRQIYYSMNVEVTDKGDVPEGYKVSRKEKRNFPLILESPSPNQTSLYFCASSLRTGINEKLFFGSGTQLSVL.

The CDR3 loop reads CASSLGSGTLAYNEQFF. The CDR3 DNA reads as TGTGCCAGCAGCTTAGGGAGCGGGACCTTAGCCTACAATGAGCAGTTCTTC. The rearrangement joins TRBV7-2 to TRBJ2-1; 7 bases map to TRBD2. V trimming: 1 base; J trimming: 2 bases; junction bases outside the gene matches: 8. There are 17 residues in the CDR3. Germline V CDR1 and CDR2: SGHTA, FQGNSA.

This rearrangement joins TRBV18 to TRBJ1-1; perhaps TRBD1 as D (5 bases). The germline V gene has CDR1 KGHSH and CDR2 LQKENI. The CDR3 contains 14 residues. Trimming removed 5 bases at V and 1 base at J, with 11 bases between. CDR3 protein: CASSGQATNTEAFF. The CDR3 coding sequence is TGTGCCAGCTCAGGACAAGCGACGAACACTGAAGCTTTCTTT.

The chain carries TRBV29-1 and TRBJ1-1; 8 bases fit TRBD1. V lost 4 bases and J lost 5; bases outside the gene matches: 6. This CDR3 is 13 amino acids long. Germline CDR1 and CDR2: SQVTM and ANQGSEA. The CDR3 protein is CSVGTGGNTEAFF. The CDR3 DNA sequence: TGCAGCGTTGGTACAGGGGGAAATACTGAAGCTTTCTTT.

The chain combines TRBV7-9 with TRBJ1-4; D unclear. The germline V gene encodes CDR1 SEHNR and CDR2 FQNEAQ (reference sequence). With 3 bases removed from V and 5 bases from J, the gap between germline ends came to 13 bases. The CDR3 length is 15 residues. The CDR3 DNA sequence: TGTGCCAGCAGCTTCGCTAGACCGAGCAATGAAAAACTGTTTTTT. This encodes CASSFARPSNEKLFF.

The chain links TRBV10-2 to TRBJ1-2, with D unclear. The CDR3 spans 11 residues. Germline CDR1 and CDR2: WSHSY and SAAADI. The CDR3 DNA reads TGCGTCCCTCCGGAGGCCTATGGCTACACCTTC. It is translated as CVPPEAYGYTF.

V usage is TRBV7-9 and J usage is TRBJ1-2, with D possibly matching TRBD1 (5 bases). Germline lookup yields CDR1 SEHNR and CDR2 FQNEAQ (reference sequence). The CDR3 loop spans 13 amino acids. Trimming shortened V by 5 bases and J by 3 bases, and 10 bases separated the two germline ends. This chain's CDR3 is CASSRQGDYGYTF. CDR3 DNA sequence: TGTGCCAGCAGCCGCCAGGGCGACTATGGCTACACCTTC.

The V call is TRBV12-5, the J call TRBJ1-1, with D perhaps matching TRBD1 (6 bases). Germline V lookup: CDR1 LGHNT, CDR2 FRNRAP. With 6 bases removed from V and 5 bases from J, the gap between germline ends came to 22 bases. This CDR3 contains 16 residues. The DNA of the CDR3 is TGTGCTAGTGGCCTCGGGACAATCTGGCGAGGGACTGAAGCTTTCTTT. Amino acids: CASGLGTIWRGTEAFF.

The chain recombines TRBV5-6 with TRBJ1-2, with D tentatively TRBD1 (5 bases). Between the trimmed V and J ends, which lost 4 bases and 3 bases, there was a span of 7 bases. The length of the CDR3 is 12 residues. Per germline, CDR1 SGHDT and CDR2 YYEEEE. CDR3 amino acids: CASSDSHYGYTF. Here the CDR3 DNA reads TGTGCCAGCAGCGACAGCCACTATGGCTACACCTTC.

This clone was seen a single time. This chain joins TRBV19 and TRBJ1-5; D perhaps matches TRBD1 (5 bases). Germline V CDR1 and CDR2: LNHDA, SQIVND (reference sequence). V was pared by 3 bases and J by 1 base, with 16 bases between. The CDR3 spans 17 residues. The chain's CDR3 is CASSIQEGRRSNQPQHF. The CDR3 DNA follows: TGTGCCAGTAGTATTCAGGAGGGACGGAGGAGCAATCAGCCCCAGCATTTT.

The gene calls are TRBV24-1 and TRBJ2-1; D not certain. The CDR3 spans 14 residues. V lost 4 bases and J 4 bases, leaving 10 bases between the germline ends. Germline V lookup: CDR1 KGHDR, CDR2 SFDVKD. Here the CDR3 reads CATSDPKYYNEQFF. The CDR3 DNA reads TGTGCCACCAGTGACCCTAAGTATTACAATGAGCAGTTCTTC.